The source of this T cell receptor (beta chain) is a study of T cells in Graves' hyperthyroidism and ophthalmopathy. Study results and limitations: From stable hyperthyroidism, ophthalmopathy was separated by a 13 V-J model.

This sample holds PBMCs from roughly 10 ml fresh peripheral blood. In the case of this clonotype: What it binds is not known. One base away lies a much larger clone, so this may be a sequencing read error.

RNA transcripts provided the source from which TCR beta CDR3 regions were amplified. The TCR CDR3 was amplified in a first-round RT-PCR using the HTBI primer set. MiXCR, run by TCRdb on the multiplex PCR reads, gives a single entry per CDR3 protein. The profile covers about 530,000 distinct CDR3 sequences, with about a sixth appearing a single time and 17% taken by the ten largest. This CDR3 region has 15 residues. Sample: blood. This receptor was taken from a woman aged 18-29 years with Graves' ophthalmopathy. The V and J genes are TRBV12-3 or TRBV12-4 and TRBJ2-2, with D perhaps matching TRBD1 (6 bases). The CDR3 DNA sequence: TGTGCCAGCATTTTCTTGACAGGAAACACCGAGGAGCTGTTTTTT. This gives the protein CASIFLTGNTEELFF.